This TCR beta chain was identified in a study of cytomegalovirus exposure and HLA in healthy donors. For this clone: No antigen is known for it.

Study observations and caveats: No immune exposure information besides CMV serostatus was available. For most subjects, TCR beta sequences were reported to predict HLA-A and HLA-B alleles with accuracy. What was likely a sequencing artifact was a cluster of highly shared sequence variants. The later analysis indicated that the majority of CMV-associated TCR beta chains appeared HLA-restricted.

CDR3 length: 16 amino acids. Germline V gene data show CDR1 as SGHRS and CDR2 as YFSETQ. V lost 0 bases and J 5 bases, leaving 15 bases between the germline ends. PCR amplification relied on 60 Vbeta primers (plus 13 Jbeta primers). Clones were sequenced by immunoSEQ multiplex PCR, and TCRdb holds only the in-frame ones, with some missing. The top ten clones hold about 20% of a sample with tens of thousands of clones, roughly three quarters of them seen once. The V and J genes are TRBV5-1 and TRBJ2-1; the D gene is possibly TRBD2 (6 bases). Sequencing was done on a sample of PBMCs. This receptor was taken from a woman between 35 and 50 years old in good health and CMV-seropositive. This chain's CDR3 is CASSLVAGGGDNEQFF. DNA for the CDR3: TGCGCCAGCAGCTTGGTTGCCGGAGGAGGGGACAATGAGCAGTTCTTC.